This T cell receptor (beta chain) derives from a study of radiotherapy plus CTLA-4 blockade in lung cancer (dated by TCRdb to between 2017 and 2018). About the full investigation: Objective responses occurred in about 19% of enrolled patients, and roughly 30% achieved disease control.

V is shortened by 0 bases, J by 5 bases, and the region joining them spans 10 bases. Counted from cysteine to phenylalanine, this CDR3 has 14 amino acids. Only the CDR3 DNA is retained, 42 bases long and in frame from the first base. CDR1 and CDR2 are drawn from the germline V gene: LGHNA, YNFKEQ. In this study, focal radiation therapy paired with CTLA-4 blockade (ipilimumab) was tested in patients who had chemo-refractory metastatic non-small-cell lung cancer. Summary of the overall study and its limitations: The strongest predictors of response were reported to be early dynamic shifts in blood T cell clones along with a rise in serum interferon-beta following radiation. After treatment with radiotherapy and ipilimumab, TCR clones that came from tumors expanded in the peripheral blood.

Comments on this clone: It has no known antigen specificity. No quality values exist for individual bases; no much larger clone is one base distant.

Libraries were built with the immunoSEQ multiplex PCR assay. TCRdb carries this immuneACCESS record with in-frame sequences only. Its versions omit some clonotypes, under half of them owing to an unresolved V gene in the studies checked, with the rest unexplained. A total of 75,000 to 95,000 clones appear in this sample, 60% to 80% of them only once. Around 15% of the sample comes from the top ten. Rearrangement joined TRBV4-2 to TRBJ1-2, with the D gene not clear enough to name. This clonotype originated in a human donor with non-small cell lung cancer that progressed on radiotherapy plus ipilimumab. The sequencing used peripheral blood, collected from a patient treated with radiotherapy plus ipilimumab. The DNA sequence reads TGTGCCAGCAGCCAAGATTTGCAATTTTATGGCTACACCTTC. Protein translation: CASSQDLQFYGYTF.